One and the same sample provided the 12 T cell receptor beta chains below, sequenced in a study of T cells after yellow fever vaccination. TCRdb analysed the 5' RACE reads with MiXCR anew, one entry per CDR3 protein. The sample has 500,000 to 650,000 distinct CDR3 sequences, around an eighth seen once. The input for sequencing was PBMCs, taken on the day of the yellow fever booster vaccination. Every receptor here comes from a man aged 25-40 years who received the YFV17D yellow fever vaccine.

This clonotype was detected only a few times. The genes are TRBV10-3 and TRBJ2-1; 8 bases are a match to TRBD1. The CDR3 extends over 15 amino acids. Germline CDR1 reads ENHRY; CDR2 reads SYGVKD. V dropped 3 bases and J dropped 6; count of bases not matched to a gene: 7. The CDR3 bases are TGTGCCATCAGTGACCCCGGGACAGGAACCAATGAGCAGTTCTTC. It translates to CAISDPGTGTNEQFF.

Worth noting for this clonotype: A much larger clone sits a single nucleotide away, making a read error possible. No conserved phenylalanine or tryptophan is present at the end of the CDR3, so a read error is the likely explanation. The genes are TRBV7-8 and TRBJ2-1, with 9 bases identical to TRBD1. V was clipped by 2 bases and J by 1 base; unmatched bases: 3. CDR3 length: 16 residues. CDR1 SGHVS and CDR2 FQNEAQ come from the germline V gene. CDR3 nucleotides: TGTGCCAGCAGCTTAAGGACAGGGGCATCCTACAATGAGCAGTTCTCC. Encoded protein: CASSLRTGASYNEQFS.

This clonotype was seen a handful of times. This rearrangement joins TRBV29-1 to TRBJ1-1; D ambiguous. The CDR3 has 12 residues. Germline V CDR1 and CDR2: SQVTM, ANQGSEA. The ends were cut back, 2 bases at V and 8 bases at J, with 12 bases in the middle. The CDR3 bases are TGCAGCGTTGAATCCCACGCGGGGGAAGCTTTCTTT. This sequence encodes CSVESHAGEAFF.

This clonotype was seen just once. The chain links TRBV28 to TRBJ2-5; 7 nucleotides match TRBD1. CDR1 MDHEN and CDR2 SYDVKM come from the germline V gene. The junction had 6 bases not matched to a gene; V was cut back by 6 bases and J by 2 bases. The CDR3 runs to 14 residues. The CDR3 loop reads CASRSVRGQETQYF. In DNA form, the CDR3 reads TGTGCCAGCAGAAGTGTCAGGGGGCAAGAGACCCAGTACTTC.

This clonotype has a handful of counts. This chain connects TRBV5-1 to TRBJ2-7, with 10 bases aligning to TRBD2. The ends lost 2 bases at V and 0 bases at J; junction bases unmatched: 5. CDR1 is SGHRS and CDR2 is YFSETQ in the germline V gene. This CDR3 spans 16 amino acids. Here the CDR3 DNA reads TGCGCCAGCAGCTTAGGACTAGCGGACCGCTCCTACGAGCAGTACTTC. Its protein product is CASSLGLADRSYEQYF.

CDR3 coding DNA: TGCAGCCCCAAGGTGGGGGAGACCCAGTACTTC. Its translation: CSPKVGETQYF. J is TRBJ2-5 and V is TRBV29-1, with D unclear. The CDR3 length is 11 residues. Germline-derived CDR1 and CDR2 are SQVTM and ANQGSEA. V lost 8 bases and J lost 5, with 12 bases in between.

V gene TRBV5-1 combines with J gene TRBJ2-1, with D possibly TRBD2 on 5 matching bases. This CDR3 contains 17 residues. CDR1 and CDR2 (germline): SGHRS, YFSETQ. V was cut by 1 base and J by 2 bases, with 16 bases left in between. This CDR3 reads CASSLQPSPDTYNEQFF. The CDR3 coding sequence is TGCGCCAGCAGCTTGCAGCCTAGCCCCGATACCTACAATGAGCAGTTCTTC.

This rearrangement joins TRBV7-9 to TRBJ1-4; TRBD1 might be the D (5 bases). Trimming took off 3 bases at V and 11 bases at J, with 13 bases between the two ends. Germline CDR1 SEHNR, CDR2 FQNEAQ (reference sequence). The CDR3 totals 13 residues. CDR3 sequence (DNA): TGTGCCAGCAGCTTGGGGACTCCAGATAAACTGTTTTTT. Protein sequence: CASSLGTPDKLFF.

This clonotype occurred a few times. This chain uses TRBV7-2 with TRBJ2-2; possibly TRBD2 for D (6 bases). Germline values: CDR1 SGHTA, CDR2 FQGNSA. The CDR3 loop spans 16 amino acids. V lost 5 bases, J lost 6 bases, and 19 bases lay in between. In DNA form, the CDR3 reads TGTGCCAGCAGCCCAATCCCCGGGAGAGGGTCCGGGGAGCTGTTTTTT. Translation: CASSPIPGRGSGELFF.

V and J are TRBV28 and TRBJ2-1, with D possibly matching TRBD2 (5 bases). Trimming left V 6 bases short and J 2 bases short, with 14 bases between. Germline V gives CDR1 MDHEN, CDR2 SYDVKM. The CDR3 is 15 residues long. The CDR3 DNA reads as TGTGCCAGCAGACAAATAGCGTTCCCCTACAATGAGCAGTTCTTC. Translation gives CASRQIAFPYNEQFF.

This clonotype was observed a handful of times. For the CDR3, the DNA is TGTGCCAGCAGTTATTTAAGCGGGATCACCGGGACCCAGTACTTC. It encodes CASSYLSGITGTQYF. This chain connects TRBV6-2 or TRBV6-3 to TRBJ2-5; 7 bases fit TRBD2. Germline V lookup: CDR1 MNHEY, CDR2 SVGEGT. V was clipped by 3 bases and J by 7 bases; unmatched bases: 11. The CDR3 loop spans 15 amino acids.

In DNA form, the CDR3 reads TGCAGTGCTAGAGAGCAGGGGAGGGGTTACGAGCAGTACTTC. Translated: CSAREQGRGYEQYF. This chain connects TRBV20-1 to TRBJ2-7; possibly TRBD2 for D (7 bases). Germline V gene sequence: CDR1 DFQATT, CDR2 SNEGSKA (reference sequence). This CDR3 comprises 14 residues. The germline V and J ends were trimmed by 0 bases and 4 bases, with 13 bases remaining between them.